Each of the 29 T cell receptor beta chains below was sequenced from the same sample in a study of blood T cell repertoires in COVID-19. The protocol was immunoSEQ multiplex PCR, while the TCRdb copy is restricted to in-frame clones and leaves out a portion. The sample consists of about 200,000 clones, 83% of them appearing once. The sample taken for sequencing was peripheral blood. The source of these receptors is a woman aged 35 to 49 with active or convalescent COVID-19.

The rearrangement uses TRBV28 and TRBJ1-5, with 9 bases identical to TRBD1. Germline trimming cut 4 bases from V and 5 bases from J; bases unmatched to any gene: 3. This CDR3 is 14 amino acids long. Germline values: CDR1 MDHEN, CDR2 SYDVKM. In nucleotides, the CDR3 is TGTGCCAGCAGTTCCGGACAGGGGTATCAGCCCCAGCATTTT. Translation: CASSSGQGYQPQHF.

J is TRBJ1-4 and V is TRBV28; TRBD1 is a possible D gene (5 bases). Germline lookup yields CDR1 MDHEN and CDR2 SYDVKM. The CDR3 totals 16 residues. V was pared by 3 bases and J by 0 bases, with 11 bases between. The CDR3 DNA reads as TGTGCCAGCAGTTTTACCGACAGTGCAACTAATGAAAAACTGTTTTTT. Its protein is CASSFTDSATNEKLFF.

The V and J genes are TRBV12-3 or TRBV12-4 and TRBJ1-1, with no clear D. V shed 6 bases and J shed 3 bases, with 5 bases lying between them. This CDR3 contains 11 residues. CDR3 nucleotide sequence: TGTGCCAGCAGGGTAGACACTGAAGCTTTCTTT. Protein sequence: CASRVDTEAFF.

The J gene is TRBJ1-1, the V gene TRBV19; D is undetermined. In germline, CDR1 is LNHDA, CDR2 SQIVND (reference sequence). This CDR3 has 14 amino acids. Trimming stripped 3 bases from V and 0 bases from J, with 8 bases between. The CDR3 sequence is CASSMNRLNTEAFF. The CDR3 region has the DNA TGTGCCAGTAGTATGAACAGATTGAACACTGAAGCTTTCTTT.

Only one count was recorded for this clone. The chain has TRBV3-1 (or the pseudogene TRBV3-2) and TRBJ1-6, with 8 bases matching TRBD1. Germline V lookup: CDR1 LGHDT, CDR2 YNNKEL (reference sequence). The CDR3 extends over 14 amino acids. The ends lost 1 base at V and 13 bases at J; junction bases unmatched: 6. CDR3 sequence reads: CASSQGGQGDPLHF. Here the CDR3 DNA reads TGTGCCAGCAGCCAAGGAGGACAGGGTGACCCCCTCCACTTT.

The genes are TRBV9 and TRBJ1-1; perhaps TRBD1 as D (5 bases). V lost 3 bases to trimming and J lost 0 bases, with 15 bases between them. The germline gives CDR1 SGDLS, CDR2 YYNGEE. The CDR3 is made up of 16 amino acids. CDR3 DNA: TGTGCCAGCAGCGAGACCGCGGGGCTGTTGAACACTGAAGCTTTCTTT. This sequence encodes CASSETAGLLNTEAFF.

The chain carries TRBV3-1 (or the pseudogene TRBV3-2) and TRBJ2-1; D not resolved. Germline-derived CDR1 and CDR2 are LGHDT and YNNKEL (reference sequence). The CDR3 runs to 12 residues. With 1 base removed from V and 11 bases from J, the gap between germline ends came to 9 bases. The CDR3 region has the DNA TGTGCCAGCAGCCAAGTGGAGCATAAGCAGTTCTTC. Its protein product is CASSQVEHKQFF.

Here the CDR3 DNA reads TGTGCCAGCAGCCCCCGGACTAGCGGTTTCTACGAGCAGTACTTC. Its translation: CASSPRTSGFYEQYF. The chain has TRBV4-2 and TRBJ2-7; 10 positions agree with TRBD2. The CDR3 is made up of 15 amino acids. After removal of 4 bases from V and 3 bases from J, the junction contained 6 bases not matched to a gene. The germline CDR1 and CDR2 sequences are LGHNA and YNFKEQ.

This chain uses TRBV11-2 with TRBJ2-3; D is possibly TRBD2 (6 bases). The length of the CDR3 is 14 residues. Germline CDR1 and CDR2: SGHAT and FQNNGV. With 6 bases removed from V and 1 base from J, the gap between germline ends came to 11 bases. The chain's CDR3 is CASSDSGGTDTQYF. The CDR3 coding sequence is TGTGCCAGCAGTGATAGCGGCGGCACAGATACGCAGTATTTT.

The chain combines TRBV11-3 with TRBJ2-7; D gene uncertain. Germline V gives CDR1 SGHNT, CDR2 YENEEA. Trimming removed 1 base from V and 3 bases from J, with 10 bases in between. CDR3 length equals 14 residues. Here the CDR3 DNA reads TGTGCCAGCAGCTTAGCCGCACAGAGCTACGAGCAGTACTTC. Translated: CASSLAAQSYEQYF.

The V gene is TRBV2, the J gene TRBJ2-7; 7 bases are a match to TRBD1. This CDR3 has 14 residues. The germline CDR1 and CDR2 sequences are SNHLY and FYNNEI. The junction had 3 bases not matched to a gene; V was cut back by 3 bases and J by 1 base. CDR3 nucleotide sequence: TGTGCCAGCAGTGAGTACAGGGGATCCTACGAGCAGTACTTC. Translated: CASSEYRGSYEQYF.

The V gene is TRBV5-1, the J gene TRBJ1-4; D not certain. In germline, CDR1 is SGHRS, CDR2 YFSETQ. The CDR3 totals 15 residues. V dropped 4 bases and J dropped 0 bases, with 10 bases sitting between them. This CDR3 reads CASSREDATNEKLFF. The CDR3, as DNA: TGCGCCAGCAGCCGGGAGGACGCAACTAATGAAAAACTGTTTTTT.

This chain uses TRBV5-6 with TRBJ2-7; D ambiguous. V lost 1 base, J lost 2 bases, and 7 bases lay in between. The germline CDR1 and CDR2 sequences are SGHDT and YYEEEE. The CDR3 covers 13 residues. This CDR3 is CASSLRLAYEQYF. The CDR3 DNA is TGTGCCAGCAGCTTGAGGCTAGCCTACGAGCAGTACTTC.

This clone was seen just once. The CDR3 spells CASSRRDSNEKLFF. The DNA of the CDR3 is TGTGCCAGTAGCCGCCGGGACAGTAATGAAAAACTGTTTTTT. The V gene is TRBV19, the J gene TRBJ1-4; TRBD1 matches 7 bases. Germline CDR1 is LNHDA and CDR2 is SQIVND (reference sequence). There are 14 residues in the CDR3. V shed 6 bases and J 4 bases; nucleotides not matched to a gene: 5. The whole variable domain, remainder taken from reference TRBV19 and TRBJ1-4, is DGGITQSPKYLFRKEGQNVTLSCEQNLNHDAMYWYRQDPGQGLRLIYYSQIVNDFQKGDIAEGYSVSREKKESFPLTVTSAQKNPTAFYLCASSRRDSNEKLFFGSGTQLSVL.

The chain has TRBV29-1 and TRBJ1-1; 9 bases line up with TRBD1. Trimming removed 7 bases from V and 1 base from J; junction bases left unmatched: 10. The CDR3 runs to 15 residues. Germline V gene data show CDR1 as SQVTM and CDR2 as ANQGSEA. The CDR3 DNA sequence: TGCAGCGAGAACTTTCCGGGACAGGGGAACACTGAAGCTTTCTTT. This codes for CSENFPGQGNTEAFF.

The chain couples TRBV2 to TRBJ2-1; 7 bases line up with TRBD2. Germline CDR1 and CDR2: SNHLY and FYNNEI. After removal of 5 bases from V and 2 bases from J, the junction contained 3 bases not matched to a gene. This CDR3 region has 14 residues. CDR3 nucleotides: TGTGCCAGCAGTTTACTAGCGACCTACAATGAGCAGTTCTTC. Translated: CASSLLATYNEQFF.

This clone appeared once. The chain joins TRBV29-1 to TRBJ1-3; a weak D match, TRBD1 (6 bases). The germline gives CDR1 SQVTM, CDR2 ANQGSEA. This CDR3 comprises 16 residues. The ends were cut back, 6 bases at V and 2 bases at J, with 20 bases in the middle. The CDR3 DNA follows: TGCAGCGTGGGGGACCCAGGGGTTTTGACTGGAAACACCATATATTTT. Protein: CSVGDPGVLTGNTIYF.

The CDR3 bases are TGTGCCAGCAGTGAAGAAGTTGGGGGCAGGCGCAATCAGCCCCAGCATTTT. Protein: CASSEEVGGRRNQPQHF. V gene TRBV6-1 combines with J gene TRBJ1-5; weak D call: TRBD1 (6 bases). CDR1 and CDR2 from the germline V gene are MNHNS and SASEGT. The CDR3 has 17 residues. Trimming shortened V by 1 base and J by 2 bases, and 15 bases separated the two germline ends.

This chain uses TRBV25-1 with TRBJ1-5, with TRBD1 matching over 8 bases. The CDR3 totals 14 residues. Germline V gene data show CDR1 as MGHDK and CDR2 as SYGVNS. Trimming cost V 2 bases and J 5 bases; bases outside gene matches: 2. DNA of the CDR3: TGTGCCAGCAGTGAAGGACAGGGTGATCAGCCCCAGCATTTT. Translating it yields CASSEGQGDQPQHF.

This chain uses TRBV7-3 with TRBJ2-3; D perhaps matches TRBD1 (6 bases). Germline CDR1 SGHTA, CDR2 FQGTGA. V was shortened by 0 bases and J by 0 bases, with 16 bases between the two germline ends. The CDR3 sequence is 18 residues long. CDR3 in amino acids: CASSLTPLQGTSTDTQYF. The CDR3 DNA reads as TGTGCCAGCAGCTTAACTCCCCTTCAGGGGACCAGCACAGATACGCAGTATTTT.

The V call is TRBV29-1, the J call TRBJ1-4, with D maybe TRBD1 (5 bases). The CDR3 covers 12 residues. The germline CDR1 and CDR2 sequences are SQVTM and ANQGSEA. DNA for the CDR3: TGCATTACCATTCGGGGGTTGGAAAAACTGTTTTTT. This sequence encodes CITIRGLEKLFF.

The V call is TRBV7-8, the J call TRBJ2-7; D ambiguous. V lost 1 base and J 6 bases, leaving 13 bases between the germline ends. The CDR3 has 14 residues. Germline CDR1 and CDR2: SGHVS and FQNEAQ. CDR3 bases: TGTGCCAGCAGCTTAGACCGAACCCATAGCGAGCAGTACTTC. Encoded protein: CASSLDRTHSEQYF.

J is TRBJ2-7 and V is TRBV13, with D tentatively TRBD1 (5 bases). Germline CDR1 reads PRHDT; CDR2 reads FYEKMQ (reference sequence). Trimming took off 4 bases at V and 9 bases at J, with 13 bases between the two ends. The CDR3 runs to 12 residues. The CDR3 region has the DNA TGTGCCAGCAGCTACGACAGAGGTCGGCAGTACTTC. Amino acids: CASSYDRGRQYF.

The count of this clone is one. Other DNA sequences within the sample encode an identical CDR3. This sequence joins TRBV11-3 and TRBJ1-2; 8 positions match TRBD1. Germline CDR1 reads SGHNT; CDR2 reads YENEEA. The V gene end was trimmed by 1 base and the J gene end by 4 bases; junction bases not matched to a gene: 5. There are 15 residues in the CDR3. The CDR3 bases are TGTGCCAGCAGCTTAGTGGCAGGGGGCGGCTATGGCTACACCTTC. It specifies CASSLVAGGGYGYTF. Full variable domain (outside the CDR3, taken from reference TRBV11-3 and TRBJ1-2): EAGVVQSPRYKIIEKKQPVAFWCNPISGHNTLYWYLQNLGQGPELLIRYENEEAVDDSQLPKDRFSAERLKGVDSTLKIQPAELGDSAVYLCASSLVAGGGYGYTFGSGTRLTVV.

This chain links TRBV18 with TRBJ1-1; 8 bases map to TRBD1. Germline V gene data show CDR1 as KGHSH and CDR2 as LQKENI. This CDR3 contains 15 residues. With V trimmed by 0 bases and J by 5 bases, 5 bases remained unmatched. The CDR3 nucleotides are TGTGCCAGCTCACCACCTGGACAGGGAGGGACTGAAGCTTTCTTT. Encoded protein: CASSPPGQGGTEAFF.

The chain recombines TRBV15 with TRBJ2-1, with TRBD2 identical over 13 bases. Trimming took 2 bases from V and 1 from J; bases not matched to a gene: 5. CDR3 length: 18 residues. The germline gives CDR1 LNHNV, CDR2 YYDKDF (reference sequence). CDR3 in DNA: TGTGCCACCAGCAGATTACTAGCGGGGGGGCATTCCTACAATGAGCAGTTCTTC. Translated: CATSRLLAGGHSYNEQFF. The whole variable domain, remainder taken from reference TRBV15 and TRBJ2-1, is DAMVIQNPRYQVTQFGKPVTLSCSQTLNHNVMYWYQQKSSQAPKLLFHYYDKDFNNEADTPDNFQSRRPNTSFCFLDIRSPGLGDTAMYLCATSRLLAGGHSYNEQFFGPGTRLTVL.

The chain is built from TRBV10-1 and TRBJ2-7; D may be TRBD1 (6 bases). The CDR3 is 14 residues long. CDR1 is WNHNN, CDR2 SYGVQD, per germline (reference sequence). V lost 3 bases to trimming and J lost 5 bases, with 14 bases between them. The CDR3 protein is CASSEHRENDEQYF. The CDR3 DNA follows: TGCGCCAGCAGTGAACACAGGGAGAACGACGAGCAGTACTTC.

The CDR3 protein is CATSTSTGAHGELFF. In DNA form, the CDR3 reads TGTGCCACCAGCACCTCGACAGGGGCACACGGGGAGCTGTTTTTT. The chain combines TRBV15 with TRBJ2-2; 8 nucleotides line up with TRBD1. This CDR3 is 15 amino acids long. After removal of 4 bases from V and 7 bases from J, the junction contained 8 bases not matched to a gene. The V gene's germline CDR1 is LNHNV and CDR2 YYDKDF (reference sequence).

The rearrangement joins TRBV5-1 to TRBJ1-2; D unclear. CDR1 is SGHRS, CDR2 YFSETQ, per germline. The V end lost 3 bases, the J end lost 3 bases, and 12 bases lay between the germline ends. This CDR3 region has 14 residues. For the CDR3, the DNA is TGCGCCAGCAGCTCACCTCCCCGGGACTATGGCTACACCTTC. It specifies CASSSPPRDYGYTF.